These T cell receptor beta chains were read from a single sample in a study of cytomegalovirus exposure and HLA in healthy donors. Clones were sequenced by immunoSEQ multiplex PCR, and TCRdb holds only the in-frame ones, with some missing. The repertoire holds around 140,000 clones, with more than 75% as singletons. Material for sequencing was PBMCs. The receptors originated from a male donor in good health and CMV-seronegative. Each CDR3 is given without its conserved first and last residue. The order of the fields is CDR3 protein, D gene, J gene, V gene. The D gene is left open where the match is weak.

CDR3: ASSSGGGSYNEQF; D: TRBD2; J: TRBJ2-1; V: TRBV6-6
CDR3: ASVKGGSYNEQF; D: .; J: TRBJ2-1; V: TRBV6-5
CDR3: ASSLQGVHHEQY; D: .; J: TRBJ2-7; V: TRBV11-3
CDR3: ASSYAQVWF; D: .; J: TRBJ2-1; V: TRBV6-6
CDR3: ASSLFGGNLNTEAF; D: .; J: TRBJ1-1; V: TRBV27
CDR3: ASSPPDRPLT; D: TRBD1; J: TRBJ1-2; V: TRBV18
CDR3: ASSFRTEGNNEQF; D: .; J: TRBJ2-1; V: TRBV7-9
CDR3: ASSRASGVYTEAF; D: .; J: TRBJ1-1; V: TRBV4-3
CDR3: AISGEDSLAKNIQY; D: .; J: TRBJ2-4; V: TRBV10-3
CDR3: AWKMELRLF; D: .; J: TRBJ2-2; V: TRBV30
CDR3: SSTPEGATRDTQY; D: TRBD1; J: TRBJ2-3; V: TRBV7-9
CDR3: ASSEGGGPPYEQY; D: TRBD2; J: TRBJ2-7; V: TRBV2
CDR3: ASSLRGTVTNEKLF; D: .; J: TRBJ1-4; V: TRBV5-8
CDR3: ASSRTVGNYGYT; D: .; J: TRBJ1-2; V: TRBV5-6
CDR3: ASSLRGLGSEAF; D: TRBD1; J: TRBJ1-1; V: TRBV5-6
CDR3: ASSSVRADAQY; D: .; J: TRBJ2-3; V: TRBV7-2
CDR3: ASSFPEEGGA; D: .; J: TRBJ1-2; V: TRBV7-9
CDR3: ASSLDRGGETQY; D: .; J: TRBJ2-5; V: TRBV5-1
CDR3: AWSPAGGTNTGELF; D: TRBD2; J: TRBJ2-2; V: TRBV30
CDR3: ASSQGTGRAYGYT; D: TRBD1; J: TRBJ1-2; V: TRBV7-2
CDR3: ASSQDHTSGANVLT; D: .; J: TRBJ2-6; V: TRBV4-3
CDR3: ASSLRRDSLQETQY; D: TRBD1; J: TRBJ2-5; V: TRBV5-8
CDR3: ASSSYGGQNTEAF; D: .; J: TRBJ1-1; V: TRBV5-5
CDR3: ASSISGDGELF; D: TRBD2; J: TRBJ2-2; V: TRBV19
CDR3: ASSLKVAGGQGTDTQY; D: TRBD2; J: TRBJ2-3; V: TRBV11-2
CDR3: ASSRSLMTGPNEAF; D: TRBD1; J: TRBJ1-1; V: TRBV7-3
CDR3: ASSFRLADTGELF; D: TRBD2; J: TRBJ2-2; V: TRBV5-1
CDR3: ASSQDSEAPYGYT; D: .; J: TRBJ1-2; V: TRBV4-2
CDR3: AIGKPGTVYGYT; D: TRBD1; J: TRBJ1-2; V: TRBV6-5
CDR3: ASSLEVGSSWVYEQY; D: .; J: TRBJ2-7; V: TRBV7-2
CDR3: ASSYGARAGELF; D: .; J: TRBJ2-2; V: TRBV6-5
CDR3: ASSPGSSVYGYT; D: .; J: TRBJ1-2; V: TRBV18
CDR3: ASSPRGAGAKLF; D: .; J: TRBJ1-4; V: TRBV6-5
CDR3: ASSLYPAGNSYNEQF; D: TRBD2; J: TRBJ2-1; V: TRBV5-8
CDR3: ASTSLAGYTDTQY; D: TRBD2; J: TRBJ2-3; V: TRBV19
CDR3: ATSNPPGGLNEQF; D: TRBD1; J: TRBJ2-1; V: TRBV15
CDR3: ASSERLQPNQPQH; D: .; J: TRBJ1-5; V: TRBV2
CDR3: ASRGATNEQF; D: .; J: TRBJ2-1; V: TRBV7-9
CDR3: ATSREAGGHQPQH; D: TRBD1; J: TRBJ1-5; V: TRBV15
CDR3: ASSVGGTDTQY; D: .; J: TRBJ2-3; V: TRBV2
CDR3: ASSLGQGDYEQY; D: TRBD1; J: TRBJ2-7; V: TRBV4-1
CDR3: ASSLTGHLN; D: .; J: TRBJ1-6; V: TRBV7-9
CDR3: ASSQRTAMNTEAF; D: .; J: TRBJ1-1; V: TRBV4-1
CDR3: SVGGRDEQF; D: .; J: TRBJ2-1; V: TRBV29-1
CDR3: ASSWTSGGNEQY; D: TRBD2; J: TRBJ2-7; V: TRBV10-2
CDR3: ASRDRGGDTDTQY; D: TRBD2; J: TRBJ2-3; V: TRBV19
CDR3: ASSLGPSQGTGELF; D: .; J: TRBJ2-2; V: TRBV5-6
CDR3: ASSSGTTGNTIY; D: .; J: TRBJ1-3; V: TRBV6-5
CDR3: ASSERQSGTEAF; D: .; J: TRBJ1-1; V: TRBV2
CDR3: ASSQDIAGLSGANVLT; D: TRBD2; J: TRBJ2-6; V: TRBV4-3
CDR3: ASSVGTSDLDTQY; D: TRBD2; J: TRBJ2-3; V: TRBV7-9
CDR3: ASSQVPVELF; D: .; J: TRBJ2-2; V: TRBV14